This T cell receptor (beta chain) was obtained from a study of cytomegalovirus exposure and HLA in healthy donors. General observations from the study: A later analysis linked a missense DCLRE1C variant to TCR beta V- and J-gene trimming. A later analysis reportedly identified an Asian-associated ancestry cluster as carrying fewer N-insertions than the approximately 710-donor mean. Later on, an analysis found that several of the most significant clusters appeared to be linked to common viral pathogens, which included parvovirus B19.

The study ran its PCR with 60 Vbeta and 13 Jbeta primers. Sequenced by immunoSEQ multiplex PCR; TCRdb stores in-frame clones only, minus some. The sample has roughly 200,000 clones; about 89% are singletons. In the case of this clone: Its antigen is still unknown.

The origin of this receptor is a man aged 25 to 45 in good health and CMV-seronegative. Sequencing input: PBMCs.

CDR3 nucleotides: TGTGCCAGCAGCTTAGGGACACCTAGAACCTACGAGCAGTACTTC. Protein sequence: CASSLGTPRTYEQYF. V is TRBV5-5 and J is TRBJ2-7, with a tentative D call TRBD1 (6 bases). Germline CDR1 is SGHKS and CDR2 is YYEKEE (reference sequence). V was trimmed by 2 bases and J by 2 bases, leaving 14 bases between them. The CDR3 loop spans 15 amino acids.